This T cell receptor (beta chain) came from a study of blood T cells in healthy people across ages. The study's findings and limits: Unsorted PBMCs ruled out conclusive naive versus antigen-experienced comparison. It was found that TCR beta diversity correlated strongly with the percentage of naive T cells. Changes seen in expanded clonotypes were possibly confounded by donor CMV status left unknown.

V lost 6 bases to trimming and J lost 5 bases, with 8 bases between them. Germline loops: CDR1 DFQATT, CDR2 SNEGSKA (reference sequence). The CDR3 runs to 11 residues. Then a second PCR, running about 6 to 12 cycles, was carried out with a sample-barcoded 5' primer and a J-beta primer mix. Tags on each cDNA molecule came from a template-switch adaptor with 12 random nucleotides. A single record per CDR3 protein comes from TCRdb applying MiXCR to the 5' RACE reads. Of about 730,000 distinct CDR3 sequences listed, around 46% were seen once; the top ten hold 20%. With respect to this clonotype: The antigen is undetermined.

The chain links TRBV20-1 to TRBJ2-1; D is unclear. This clonotype was obtained from an older woman in good health. The sequencing sample was made of blood. CDR3 protein: CSATGNNEQFF. DNA of the CDR3: TGCAGTGCCACCGGAAACAATGAGCAGTTCTTC.